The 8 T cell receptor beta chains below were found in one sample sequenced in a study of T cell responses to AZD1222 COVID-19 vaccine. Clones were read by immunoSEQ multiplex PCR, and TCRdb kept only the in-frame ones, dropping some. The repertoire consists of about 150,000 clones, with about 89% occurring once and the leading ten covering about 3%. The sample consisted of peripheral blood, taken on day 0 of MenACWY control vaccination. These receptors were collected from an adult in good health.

CDR3 sequence (DNA): TGCAGCGTTGAAGATCTTTCGGGGGGCTCCTACGAGCAGTACTTC. Its translation: CSVEDLSGGSYEQYF. The V gene is TRBV29-1, the J gene TRBJ2-7, with 7 bases lining up with TRBD2. Germline V gene data show CDR1 as SQVTM and CDR2 as ANQGSEA. Trimming cost V 0 bases and J 0 bases; bases outside gene matches: 5. CDR3 length: 15 residues.

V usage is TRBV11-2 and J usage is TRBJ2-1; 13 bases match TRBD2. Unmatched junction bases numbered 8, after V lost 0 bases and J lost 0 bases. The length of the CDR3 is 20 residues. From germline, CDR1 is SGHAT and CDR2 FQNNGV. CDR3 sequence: CASSLDMGLAGHSSYNEQFF. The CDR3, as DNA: TGTGCCAGCAGCTTAGATATGGGACTAGCGGGGCACAGCTCCTACAATGAGCAGTTCTTC.

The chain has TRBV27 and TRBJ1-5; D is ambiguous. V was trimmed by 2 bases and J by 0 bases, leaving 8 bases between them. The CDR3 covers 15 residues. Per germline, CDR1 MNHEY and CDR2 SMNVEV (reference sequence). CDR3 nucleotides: TGTGCCAGCAGTTTAGTGGGGTATAGCAATCAGCCCCAGCATTTT. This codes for CASSLVGYSNQPQHF.

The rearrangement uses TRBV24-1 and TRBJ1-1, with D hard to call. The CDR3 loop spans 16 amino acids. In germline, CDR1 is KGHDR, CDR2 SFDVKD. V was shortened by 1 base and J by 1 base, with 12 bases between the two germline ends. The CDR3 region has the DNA TGTGCCACCAGTGATTTTTCTGGCAGGAGGAACACTGAAGCTTTCTTT. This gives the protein CATSDFSGRRNTEAFF.

This CDR3 is CSVQGSAAEQFF. For the CDR3, the DNA is TGCAGCGTACAGGGTTCAGCAGCTGAGCAGTTCTTC. The rearrangement uses TRBV29-1 and TRBJ2-1; perhaps TRBD1 as D (6 bases). The CDR3 extends over 12 amino acids. Germline CDR1 is SQVTM and CDR2 is ANQGSEA. V lost 6 bases, J lost 9 bases, and 15 bases lay in between.

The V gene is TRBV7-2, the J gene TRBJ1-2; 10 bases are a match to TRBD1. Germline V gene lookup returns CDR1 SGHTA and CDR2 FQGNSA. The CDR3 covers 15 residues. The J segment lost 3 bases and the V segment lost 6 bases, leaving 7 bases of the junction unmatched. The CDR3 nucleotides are TGTGCCAGCAGACCTGTGACAGGGGGCGACTATGGCTACACCTTC. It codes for CASRPVTGGDYGYTF.

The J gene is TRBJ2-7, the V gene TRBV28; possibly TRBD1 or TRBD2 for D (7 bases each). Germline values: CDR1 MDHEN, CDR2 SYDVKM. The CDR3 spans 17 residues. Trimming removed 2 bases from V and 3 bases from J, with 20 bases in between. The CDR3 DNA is TGTGCCAGCAGTTTAGTCAGGGGGAGGGCCCTCGTCTACGAGCAGTACTTC. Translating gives CASSLVRGRALVYEQYF.

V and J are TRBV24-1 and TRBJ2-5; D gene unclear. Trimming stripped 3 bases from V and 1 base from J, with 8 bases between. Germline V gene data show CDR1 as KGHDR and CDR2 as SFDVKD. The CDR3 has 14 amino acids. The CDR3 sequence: CATSDRRAQETQYF. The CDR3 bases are TGTGCCACCAGTGATCGAAGAGCCCAAGAGACCCAGTACTTC.